Presented here are 7 T cell receptor beta chains from one specimen sequenced in a study of T cell responses to AZD1222 COVID-19 vaccine. This table comes from immunoSEQ multiplex PCR, and its TCRdb copy is limited to in-frame clones, with some not included. The sample includes 110,000 or so clones, roughly 91% of them seen just once. The specimen comprised peripheral blood, sampled 28 days after the second AZD1222 dose. The source of these receptors is an adult who received the AZD1222 COVID-19 vaccine.

This clone was recorded only once. The chain combines TRBV5-1 with TRBJ2-1; TRBD2 might be the D (6 bases). Germline V gene sequence: CDR1 SGHRS, CDR2 YFSETQ. This CDR3 has 15 residues. Trimming took off 0 bases at V and 5 bases at J, with 12 bases between the two ends. The DNA of the CDR3 is TGCGCCAGCAGCTTGGTGGGGACTGCCCACAATGAGCAGTTCTTC. The encoded protein is CASSLVGTAHNEQFF.

This sequence joins TRBV5-1 and TRBJ2-7; 10 positions agree with TRBD2. The V segment lost 4 bases and the J segment 3 bases; nucleotides outside the gene matches: 4. CDR1 SGHRS and CDR2 YFSETQ come from the germline V gene. CDR3 size: 14 residues. CDR3: CASSLGLADYEQYF. CDR3 in DNA: TGCGCCAGCAGCCTAGGACTAGCGGACTACGAGCAGTACTTC.

CDR3 bases: TGTGCCAGCAGTCCCTACGGCGGGACCGTGAGACTTGCAACTAATGAAAAACTGTTTTTT. It encodes CASSPYGGTVRLATNEKLFF. The V call is TRBV27, the J call TRBJ1-4; D perhaps matches TRBD1 (5 bases). Germline V gene lookup returns CDR1 MNHEY and CDR2 SMNVEV (reference sequence). The CDR3 contains 20 residues. The germline V and J ends were trimmed by 5 bases and 0 bases, with 25 bases remaining between them.

This clone was counted only a few times. The J gene is TRBJ2-1, the V gene TRBV6-5, with 8 bases that match TRBD2. Germline trimming cut 10 bases from V and 0 bases from J; bases unmatched to any gene: 8. From germline, CDR1 is MNHEY and CDR2 SVGAGI. This CDR3 spans 15 amino acids. In DNA, the CDR3 is TGTGCCATCTCCCCCGGGACTAGCTCCTACAATGAGCAGTTCTTC. It encodes CAISPGTSSYNEQFF.

The chain combines TRBV28 with TRBJ2-2; unclear D gene. CDR3 length: 13 residues. The germline V gene has CDR1 MDHEN and CDR2 SYDVKM. V was shortened by 1 base and J by 0 bases, with 0 bases between the two germline ends. DNA for the CDR3: TGTGCCAGCAGTTTATCGAACACCGGGGAGCTGTTTTTT. This codes for CASSLSNTGELFF.

In regard to this clone: This CDR3 is also generated by other DNA sequences in the sample. V usage is TRBV11-2 and J usage is TRBJ2-7; TRBD2 matches 8 bases. The CDR3 spans 14 residues. The ends lost 1 base at V and 4 bases at J; junction bases unmatched: 3. CDR1 SGHAT and CDR2 FQNNGV come from the germline V gene. The CDR3 bases are TGTGCCAGCAGCTTAGCGGGAGGGCCTTACGAGCAGTACTTC. Translating it yields CASSLAGGPYEQYF.

The rearrangement links TRBV11-2 to TRBJ2-7; D is undetermined. This CDR3 contains 14 residues. Germline V gene data show CDR1 as SGHAT and CDR2 as FQNNGV. The germline V and J ends were trimmed by 5 bases and 5 bases, with 16 bases remaining between them. The chain's CDR3 is CASSLLVEAHEQYF. The CDR3, as DNA: TGTGCCAGCAGCCTCCTTGTCGAGGCCCACGAGCAGTACTTC.